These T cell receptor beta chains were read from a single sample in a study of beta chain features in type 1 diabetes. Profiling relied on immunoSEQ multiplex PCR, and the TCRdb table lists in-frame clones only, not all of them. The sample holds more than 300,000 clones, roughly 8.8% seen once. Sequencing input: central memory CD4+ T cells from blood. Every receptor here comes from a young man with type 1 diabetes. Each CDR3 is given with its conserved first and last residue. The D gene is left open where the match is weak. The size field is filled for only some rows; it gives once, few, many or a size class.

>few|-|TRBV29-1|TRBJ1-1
TGCAGCGTTGAACTGGACTTTTGGGACACTGAAGCTTTCTTT
CSVELDFWDTEAFF
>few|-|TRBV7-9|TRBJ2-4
TGTGCCAGCAGCTTATCAGGCCTAGCCAAAAACATTCAGTACTTC
CASSLSGLAKNIQYF
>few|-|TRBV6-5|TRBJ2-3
TGTGCCAGCAGCCGGGACTGGGAAAGCACAGATACGCAGTATTTT
CASSRDWESTDTQYF
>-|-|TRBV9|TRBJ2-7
TGTGCCAGCAGCAACAACTACGAGCAGTACTTC
CASSNNYEQYF
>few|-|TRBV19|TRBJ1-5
TGTGCCAGTAGTATCCCGGGGGCGGGCAATCAGCCCCAGCATTTT
CASSIPGAGNQPQHF
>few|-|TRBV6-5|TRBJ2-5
TGTGCCAGCAAGGGAGCGATGTACCAAGAGACCCAGTACTTC
CASKGAMYQETQYF
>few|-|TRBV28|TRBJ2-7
TGTGCCAGCAGTTTGTTGCACGAGCAGTACTTC
CASSLLHEQYF
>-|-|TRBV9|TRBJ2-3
TGTGCCAGCAGCGTAGAACGAACAGATACGCAGTATTTT
CASSVERTDTQYF
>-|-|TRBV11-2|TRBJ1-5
TGTGCCAGCAGCCGCGAACAAGATAGCAATCAGCCCCAGCATTTT
CASSREQDSNQPQHF
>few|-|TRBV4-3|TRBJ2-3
TGCGCCAGCAGCCAAGGGACAGGGACTAGGTCTACAGATACGCAGTATTTT
CASSQGTGTRSTDTQYF
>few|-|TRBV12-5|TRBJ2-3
TGTGCTAGTGGTTTGGTAAGCCAGGGACCTACAGATACGCAGTATTTT
CASGLVSQGPTDTQYF
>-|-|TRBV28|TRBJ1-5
TGTGCCAGCACCGCGAGGGGGGAAAGCAATCAGCCCCAGCATTTT
CASTARGESNQPQHF
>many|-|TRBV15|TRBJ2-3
TGTGCCACCAGCGGGTACACAGATACGCAGTATTTT
CATSGYTDTQYF
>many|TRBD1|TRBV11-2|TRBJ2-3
TGTGCCAGCAGCTCAAACAGGGGGAGTACGCAGTATTTT
CASSSNRGSTQYF
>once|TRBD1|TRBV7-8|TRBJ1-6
TGTGCCAGCAGCCAAGGCGGGACAGATAATTCACCCCTCCACTTT
CASSQGGTDNSPLHF
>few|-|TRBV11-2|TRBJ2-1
TGTGCCAGCAGCTCACGACTGGCCCGCAATGAGCAGTTCTTC
CASSSRLARNEQFF
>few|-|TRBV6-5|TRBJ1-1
TGTGCCAGCAGTTTGGTAGGGAACACTGAAGCTTTCTTT
CASSLVGNTEAFF
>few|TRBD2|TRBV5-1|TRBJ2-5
TGCGCCAGCAGCTTGGTTCCCAGCGGGGGGGCCCAGGAGACCCAGTACTTC
CASSLVPSGGAQETQYF
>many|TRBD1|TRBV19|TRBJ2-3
TGTGCCAGTAGTGCGTGGACAGGCACGCAGTATTTT
CASSAWTGTQYF
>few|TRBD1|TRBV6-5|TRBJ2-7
TGTGCCAGCATTCGGACAGGGAGAGGGAACGAGCAGTACTTC
CASIRTGRGNEQYF
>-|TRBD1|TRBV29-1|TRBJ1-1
TGCAGCGTTGATTGGACAGGGGACACTGAAGCTTTCTTT
CSVDWTGDTEAFF
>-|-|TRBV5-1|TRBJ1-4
TGCGCCAGCAGCTTGGATCAGGCTTATAATGAAAAACTGTTTTTT
CASSLDQAYNEKLFF
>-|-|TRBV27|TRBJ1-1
TGTGCCAGCAGTTTATCCTCCCTACATGCGAACACTGAAGCTTTCTTT
CASSLSSLHANTEAFF
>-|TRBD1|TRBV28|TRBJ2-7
TGTGCCAGCAATGGGGCAGGGGGTGGAGGAGAGCAGTACTTC
CASNGAGGGGEQYF
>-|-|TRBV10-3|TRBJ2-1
TGTGCCATCAGTGAGTCGTGGCGTAATGAGCAGTTCTTC
CAISESWRNEQFF
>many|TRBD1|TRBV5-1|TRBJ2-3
TGCGCCAGCAGCGGACAGGGCACAGATACGCAGTATTTT
CASSGQGTDTQYF
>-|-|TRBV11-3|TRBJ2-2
TGTGCCAGCAGCCCCCATCTCGGGGAGCTGTTTTTT
CASSPHLGELFF
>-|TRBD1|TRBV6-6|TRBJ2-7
TGTGCCAGCAGTTATGGACAGGGAGGAGACGAGCAGTACTTC
CASSYGQGGDEQYF
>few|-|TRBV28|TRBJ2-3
TGTGCCAGCAGTTTGGGGGAAGCAGATACGCAGTATTTT
CASSLGEADTQYF
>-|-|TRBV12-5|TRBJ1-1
TGTGCTAGTGGTTTGGTTGAAGCTTTCTTT
CASGLVEAFF
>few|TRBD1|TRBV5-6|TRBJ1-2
TGTGCCAGCAGCCGGACAGGGGTGAACTATGGCTACACCTTC
CASSRTGVNYGYTF
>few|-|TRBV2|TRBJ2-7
TGTGCCACTGAGTATATGGCAGATTCCTACGAGCAGTACTTC
CATEYMADSYEQYF
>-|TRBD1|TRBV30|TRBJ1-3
TGTGCCTGGAGTGTACCCCGGACAGGGCCAGGAAACACCATATATTTT
CAWSVPRTGPGNTIYF
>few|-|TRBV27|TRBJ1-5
TGTGCCAGCAGTCCTCGGGACGGCAGCTATCAGCCCCAGCATTTT
CASSPRDGSYQPQHF
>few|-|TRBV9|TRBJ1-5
TGTGCCAGCAGCGTAGGCCAGGACAATCAGCCCCAGCATTTT
CASSVGQDNQPQHF
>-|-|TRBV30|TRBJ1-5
TGTGCCTGGAGTGTACAAGGCCAGGGTACAGGGAGCAATCAGCCCCAGCATTTT
CAWSVQGQGTGSNQPQHF
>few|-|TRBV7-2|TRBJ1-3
TGTGCCAGCAGCTTAGGGCCGGCCTCTGGAAACACCATATATTTT
CASSLGPASGNTIYF
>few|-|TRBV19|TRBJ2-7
TGTGCCAGTAGTACCCCGGGGCTCGAGCAGTACTTC
CASSTPGLEQYF
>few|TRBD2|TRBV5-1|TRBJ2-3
TGCGCCAGCGTACGGGCGATAGCGGGGCAAGATACGCAGTATTTT
CASVRAIAGQDTQYF
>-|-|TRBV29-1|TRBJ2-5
TGCAGCGGCTTCGGCGGGGGCGGGGAGACCCAGTACTTC
CSGFGGGGETQYF
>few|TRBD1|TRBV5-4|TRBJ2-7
TGTGCCAGCAGTCCAGGGGGCAGCAGGGCTTACGAGCAGTACTTC
CASSPGGSRAYEQYF
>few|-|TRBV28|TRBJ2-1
TGTGCCAGCAGGGCTACGGAGGGGTCTATCGTTAGCTCCTACAATGAGCAGTTCTTC
CASRATEGSIVSSYNEQFF
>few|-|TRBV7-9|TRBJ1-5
TGTGCCAGCAGCTCCTCACGGTTCAATCAGCCCCAGCATTTT
CASSSSRFNQPQHF
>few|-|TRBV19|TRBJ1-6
TGTGCCAGTAGCCTACCACGGACGAATTCACCCCTCCACTTT
CASSLPRTNSPLHF
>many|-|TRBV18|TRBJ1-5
TGTGCCAGCTCATCGTCAGGAGATCCTTATCAGCCCCAGCATTTT
CASSSSGDPYQPQHF
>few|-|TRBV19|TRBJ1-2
TGTGCCAGTAGTGACCGTCTACACTATGGCTACACCTTC
CASSDRLHYGYTF
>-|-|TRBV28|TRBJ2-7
TGTGCCAGCAGACAGGGACAATACGAGCAGTACTTC
CASRQGQYEQYF
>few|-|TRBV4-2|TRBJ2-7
TGTGCCAGCAGCCCCGACAGCGGAGGACGTATTGAGCAGTACTTC
CASSPDSGGRIEQYF
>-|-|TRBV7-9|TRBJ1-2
TGTGCCAGCAGCTTAGCTTCGGGGAACTATGGCTACACCTTC
CASSLASGNYGYTF
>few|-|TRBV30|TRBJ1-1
TGTGCCTGGGGGGAGACACGCCGCGGGCTTAACACTGAAGCTTTCTTT
CAWGETRRGLNTEAFF
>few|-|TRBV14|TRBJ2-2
TGTGCCAGCAGCCAAGCGAGTCCCGGAGGGGGCGGGGAGCTGTTTTTT
CASSQASPGGGGELFF
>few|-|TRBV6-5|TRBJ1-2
TGTGCCAGCAGTTACTCGGGGAGCATTAAGACGTATGGCTACACCTTC
CASSYSGSIKTYGYTF